This T cell receptor beta chain was found in a study of metastatic and nonmetastatic thyroid tumors. Study-wide background: Malignant thyroid and benign thyroid patients provided blood and tumor or nodule tissue whose repertoires were compared.

All patients were untreated before thyroid surgery. This clone occurred a few times. No antigen is known for it. Overall study results and limits: Within blood and tumor, benign nodules reportedly had significantly lower TCR beta diversity than malignant thyroid tumors did.

Original analysis: Using the CDR3 differences seen across clinicopathological groups, the authors built a distant-metastasis classifier for papillary thyroid cancer, which was meant to discriminate distant-metastatic patients. TCRdb re-clonotyped the PCR reads via MiXCR. TCRdb, not the authors, supplied the V and J calls. The table lists roughly 6,800 clones, about a fifth of them singletons, with more than 9% in the top ten. The CDR3 length is 15 residues. V lost 1 base to trimming and J lost 1 base; unmatched junction nucleotides: 1. The sequence was obtained from a female donor with papillary thyroid cancer or a benign thyroid nodule (not recorded which). Some clones in this sample may be carry-over from other donors' samples. The sample comprised adjacent normal tissue. The V and J genes are TRBV12-3 or TRBV12-4 and TRBJ2-5; 9 bases align to TRBD2. The CDR3 nucleotides are TGTGCCAGCAGTTTAGATAGCGGGAGCCAAGAGACCCAGTACTTC. Amino acid sequence: CASSLDSGSQETQYF.